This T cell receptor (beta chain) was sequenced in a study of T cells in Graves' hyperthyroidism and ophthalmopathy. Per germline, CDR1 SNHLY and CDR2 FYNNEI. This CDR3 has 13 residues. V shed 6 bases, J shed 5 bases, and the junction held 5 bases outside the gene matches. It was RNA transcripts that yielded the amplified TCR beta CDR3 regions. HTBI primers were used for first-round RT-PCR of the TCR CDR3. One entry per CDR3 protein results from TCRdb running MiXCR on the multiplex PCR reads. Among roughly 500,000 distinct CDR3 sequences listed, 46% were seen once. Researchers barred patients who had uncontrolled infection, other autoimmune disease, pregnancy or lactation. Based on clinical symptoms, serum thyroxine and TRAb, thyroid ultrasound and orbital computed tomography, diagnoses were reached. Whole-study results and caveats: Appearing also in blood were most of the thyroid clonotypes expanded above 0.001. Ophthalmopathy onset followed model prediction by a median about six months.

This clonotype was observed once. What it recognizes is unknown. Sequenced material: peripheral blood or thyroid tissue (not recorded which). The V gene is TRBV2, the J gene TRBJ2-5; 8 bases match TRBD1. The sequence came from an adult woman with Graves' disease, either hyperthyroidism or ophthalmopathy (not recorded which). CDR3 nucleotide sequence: TGTGCCAGCAGCCGACAGGGGTACGAGACCCAGTACTTC. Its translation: CASSRQGYETQYF.